This TCR beta chain was observed in a study of T cell repertoires in cytomegalovirus infection. The wider study: It was recently identified HLA-C-restricted and well-studied HLA-B-restricted CMV epitopes that the study used. Public TCR beta signatures provided an indication of both CMV infection and a matching HLA type.

This CDR3 spans 12 amino acids. Germline CDR1 SGHDT, CDR2 YYEEEE. V was trimmed by 3 bases and J by 7 bases, leaving 10 bases between them. As concerns this clonotype: The antigen remains undetermined.

A single record per CDR3 protein comes from TCRdb applying MiXCR to the reads. The repertoire holds about 110,000 distinct CDR3 sequences, with over 25% as singletons. The material was CD8+ T cells from cultured PBMCs, obtained from culture after CMV antigen stimulation. The source of this sequence is a human donor in good health (CMV status not recorded). Some clones in this sample may be carry-over from other donors' samples. V gene TRBV5-6 combines with J gene TRBJ1-1, with D unresolved. The CDR3 sequence is CASSWEGDEAFF. DNA of the CDR3: TGTGCCAGCAGCTGGGAGGGAGATGAAGCTTTCTTT.